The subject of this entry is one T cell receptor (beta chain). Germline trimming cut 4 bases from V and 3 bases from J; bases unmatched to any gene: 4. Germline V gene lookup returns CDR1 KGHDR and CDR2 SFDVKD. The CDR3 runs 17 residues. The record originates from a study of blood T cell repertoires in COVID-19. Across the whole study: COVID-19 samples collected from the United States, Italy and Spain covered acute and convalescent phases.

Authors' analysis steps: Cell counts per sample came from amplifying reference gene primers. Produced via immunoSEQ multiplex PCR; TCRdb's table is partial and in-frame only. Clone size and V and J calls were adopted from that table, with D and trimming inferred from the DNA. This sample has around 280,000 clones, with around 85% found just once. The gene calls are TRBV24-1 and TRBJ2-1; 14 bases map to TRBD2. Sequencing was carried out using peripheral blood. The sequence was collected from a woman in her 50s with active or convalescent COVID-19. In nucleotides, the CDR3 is TGTGCCACCAGTGACACGGGACTAGCGGGAGTCTACAATGAGCAGTTCTTC. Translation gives CATSDTGLAGVYNEQFF.